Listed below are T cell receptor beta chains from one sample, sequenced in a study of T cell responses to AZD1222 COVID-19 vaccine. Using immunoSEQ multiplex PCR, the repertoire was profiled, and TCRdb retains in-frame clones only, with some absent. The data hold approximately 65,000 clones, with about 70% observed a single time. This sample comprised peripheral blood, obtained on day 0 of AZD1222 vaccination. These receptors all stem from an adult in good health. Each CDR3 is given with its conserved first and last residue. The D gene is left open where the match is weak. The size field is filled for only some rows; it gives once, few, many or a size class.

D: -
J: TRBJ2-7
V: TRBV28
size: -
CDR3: CASSLVGARWEQYF
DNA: TGTGCCAGCAGTTTAGTGGGAGCCCGCTGGGAGCAGTACTTC

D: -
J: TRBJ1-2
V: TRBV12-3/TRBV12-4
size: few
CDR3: CASSLTGGGGYTF
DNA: TGTGCCAGCAGTTTGACGGGCGGCGGGGGCTACACCTTC

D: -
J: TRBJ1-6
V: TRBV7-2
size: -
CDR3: CASSLGGQVSSYSPLHF
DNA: TGTGCCAGCAGCTTAGGGGGGCAGGTTTCGTCCTATTCACCCCTCCACTTT

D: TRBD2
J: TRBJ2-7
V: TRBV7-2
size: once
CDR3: CASSLGGTLAGTAYEQYF
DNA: TGTGCCAGCAGCTTAGGGGGCACACTAGCGGGGACCGCTTACGAGCAGTACTTC

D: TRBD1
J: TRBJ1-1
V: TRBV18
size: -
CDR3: CASSPFRTGGEAFF
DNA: TGTGCCAGCTCACCTTTTCGAACAGGGGGTGAAGCTTTCTTT

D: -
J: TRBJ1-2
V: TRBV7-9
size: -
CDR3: CASSLVTENYGYTF
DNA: TGTGCCAGCAGCTTAGTGACGGAAAATTATGGCTACACCTTC

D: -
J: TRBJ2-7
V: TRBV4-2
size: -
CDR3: CASNQESARAYEQYF
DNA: TGTGCCAGCAACCAAGAAAGCGCGCGCGCCTACGAGCAGTACTTC

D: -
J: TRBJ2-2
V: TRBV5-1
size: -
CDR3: CASSLGATGRTGELFF
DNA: TGCGCCAGCAGCTTGGGGGCGACAGGAAGGACCGGGGAGCTGTTTTTT

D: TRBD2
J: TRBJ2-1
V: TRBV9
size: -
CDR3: CASSDGGSNEQFF
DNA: TGTGCCAGCAGCGACGGGGGGTCTAATGAGCAGTTCTTC

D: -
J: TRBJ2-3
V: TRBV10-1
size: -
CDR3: CASSEQGDTQYF
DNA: TGCGCCAGCAGTGAACAGGGAGATACGCAGTATTTT

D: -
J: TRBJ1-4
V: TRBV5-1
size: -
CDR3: CASSLGQYNEKLFF
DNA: TGCGCCAGCAGCTTGGGACAGTATAATGAAAAACTGTTTTTT

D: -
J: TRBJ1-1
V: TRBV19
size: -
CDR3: CASTVGSNTEAFF
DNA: TGTGCCAGCACCGTCGGCTCCAACACTGAAGCTTTCTTT

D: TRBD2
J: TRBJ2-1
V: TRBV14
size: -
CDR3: CASSQVGAGAYNEQFF
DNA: TGTGCCAGCAGCCAAGTAGGAGCGGGGGCCTACAATGAGCAGTTCTTC

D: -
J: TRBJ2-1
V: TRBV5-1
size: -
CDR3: CASSLQGRANEQFF
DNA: TGCGCCAGCAGCTTACAGGGAAGGGCTAATGAGCAGTTCTTC

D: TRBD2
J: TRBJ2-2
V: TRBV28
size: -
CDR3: CASSTPLAGGPSGELFF
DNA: TGTGCCAGCAGTACGCCACTAGCGGGGGGGCCGTCCGGGGAGCTGTTTTTT

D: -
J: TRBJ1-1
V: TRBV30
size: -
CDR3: CAWSRQNTEAFF
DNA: TGTGCCTGGAGCAGACAGAACACTGAAGCTTTCTTT

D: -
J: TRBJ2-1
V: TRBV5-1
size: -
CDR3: CASSLGLVNEQFF
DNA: TGCGCCAGCAGCTTGGGACTAGTTAATGAGCAGTTCTTC

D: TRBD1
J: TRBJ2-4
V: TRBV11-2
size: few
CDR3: CASSRRDRKNIQYF
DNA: TGTGCCAGCAGCCGCCGGGACAGAAAAAACATTCAGTACTTC

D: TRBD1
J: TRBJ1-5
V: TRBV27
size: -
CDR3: CASKGQGYNQPQHF
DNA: TGTGCCAGCAAGGGACAGGGTTACAATCAGCCCCAGCATTTT

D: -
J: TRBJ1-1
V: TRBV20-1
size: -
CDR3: CSASVNTEAFF
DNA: TGCAGTGCTTCAGTGAACACTGAAGCTTTCTTT

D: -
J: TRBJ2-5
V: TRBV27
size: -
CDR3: CASSLRGEQETQYF
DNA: TGTGCCAGCAGTCTCAGGGGGGAGCAAGAGACCCAGTACTTC

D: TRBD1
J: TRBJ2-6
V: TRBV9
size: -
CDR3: CASSVHPTGQTSGANVLTF
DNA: TGTGCCAGCAGCGTACATCCGACGGGACAGACCTCTGGGGCCAACGTCCTGACTTTC

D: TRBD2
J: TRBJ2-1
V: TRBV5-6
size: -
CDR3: CASSSSGGAWNEQFF
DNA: TGTGCCAGCAGTTCTAGCGGGGGGGCCTGGAATGAGCAGTTCTTC

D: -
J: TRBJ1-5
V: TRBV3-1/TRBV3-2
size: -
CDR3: CASSRWTDQPQHF
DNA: TGTGCCAGCAGCCGCTGGACGGATCAGCCCCAGCATTTT

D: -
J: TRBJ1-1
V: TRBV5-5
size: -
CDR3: CASSFYRPNTEAFF
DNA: TGTGCCAGCAGCTTCTACAGACCGAACACTGAAGCTTTCTTT

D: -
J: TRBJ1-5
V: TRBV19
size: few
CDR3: CASSPRGAHGNQPQHF
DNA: TGTGCCAGTAGTCCTCGGGGGGCCCATGGCAATCAGCCCCAGCATTTT

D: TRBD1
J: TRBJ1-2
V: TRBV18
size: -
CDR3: CASSPGTGNYGYTF
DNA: TGTGCCAGCTCACCTGGGACAGGAAACTATGGCTACACCTTC

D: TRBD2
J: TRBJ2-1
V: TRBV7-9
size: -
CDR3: CASSLPSGGANEQFF
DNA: TGTGCCAGCAGCTTACCGAGCGGGGGGGCCAATGAGCAGTTCTTC